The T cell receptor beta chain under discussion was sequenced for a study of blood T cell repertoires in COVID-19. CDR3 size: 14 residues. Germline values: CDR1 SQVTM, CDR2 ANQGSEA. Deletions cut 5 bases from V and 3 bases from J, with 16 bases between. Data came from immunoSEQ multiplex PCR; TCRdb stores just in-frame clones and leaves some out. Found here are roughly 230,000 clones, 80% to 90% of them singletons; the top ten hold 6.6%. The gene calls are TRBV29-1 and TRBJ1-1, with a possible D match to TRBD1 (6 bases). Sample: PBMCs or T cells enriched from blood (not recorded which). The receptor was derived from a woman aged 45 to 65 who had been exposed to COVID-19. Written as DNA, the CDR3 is TGCAGCGTTAACAGAGGGGACATTGACACTGAAGCTTTCTTT. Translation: CSVNRGDIDTEAFF.